The clone carrying this TCR beta chain has a handful of counts. The antigen is unknown. Production of TCR cDNA was by 5'RACE template switching, which also added a universal primer site and UMIs. From the 5' RACE reads, TCRdb called clonotypes with MiXCR, one entry per CDR3 protein. This sample has about 340,000 distinct CDR3 sequences, with 3% to 4.5% found just once. The data are from a study of T cells after yellow fever vaccination. Broader study findings: Shared CD4/CD8 clonotypes were a small share, likely from convergent recombination. Clones from primary vaccination mostly reappeared after the booster (less than 98% CD4, over 85% CD8).

This CDR3 comprises 16 residues. Germline V CDR1 and CDR2: SEHNR, FQNEAQ (reference sequence). J was trimmed by 5 bases and V by 5 bases; bases with no gene match: 9. The chain uses TRBV7-9 and TRBJ1-6; the match to TRBD1 covers 7 bases. Sequenced material: PBMCs, taken 5 days after the yellow fever booster vaccination. The sequence was obtained from a man younger than 35 who received the YFV17D yellow fever vaccine. The CDR3 spells CASSPPTGLDNSPLHF. The CDR3 DNA reads as TGTGCCAGCAGCCCCCCGACAGGGCTCGATAATTCACCCCTCCACTTT.